Below are 5 T cell receptor beta chains sequenced from a single sample in a study of beta chain features in type 1 diabetes. Expressed TCRB transcripts were sequenced because the isolated RNA had all been reverse transcribed beforehand. The protocol was immunoSEQ multiplex PCR, while the TCRdb copy is restricted to in-frame clones and leaves out a portion. The sample holds around 340,000 clones, 7% to 9% seen once. The sequencing sample was made of central memory CD4+ T cells from blood. The receptors come from a woman younger than 35 in good health.

The chain employs TRBV10-3 and TRBJ2-1, with D uncertain. The V end was cut by 3 bases, the J end by 7 bases, with 10 bases between. CDR1 is ENHRY and CDR2 is SYGVKD in the germline V gene. CDR3 length: 13 residues. The CDR3 DNA follows: TGTGCCATCAGTGATCTCTTGGGAAATGAGCAGTTCTTC. Translating gives CAISDLLGNEQFF.

CDR3 DNA: TGCGCCAGCAGCTTCACAGGGATTGGTGTTGCGAGCACCTTC. The encoded protein is CASSFTGIGVASTF. The chain recombines TRBV5-1 with TRBJ1-2, with D possibly matching TRBD1 (6 bases). The CDR3 has 14 residues. V was shortened by 2 bases and J by 13 bases, with 21 bases between the two germline ends. CDR1 is SGHRS, CDR2 YFSETQ, per germline.

This clone was seen a few times. V gene TRBV4-1 combines with J gene TRBJ1-2; D is ambiguous. The CDR3 is 13 amino acids. Germline V gene sequence: CDR1 MGHRA, CDR2 YSYEKL. V was trimmed by 1 base and J by 3 bases, leaving 6 bases between them. The CDR3 nucleotides read TGCGCCAGCAGCCAAGGGGCCGACTATGGCTACACCTTC. This gives the protein CASSQGADYGYTF.

The J gene is TRBJ2-1, the V gene TRBV27; 8 bases align to TRBD2. CDR1 and CDR2 from the germline V gene are MNHEY and SMNVEV (reference sequence). V dropped 6 bases and J dropped 4; count of bases not matched to a gene: 11. CDR3 size: 16 residues. Here the CDR3 reads CASRRRAGDAYNEQFF. CDR3 coding DNA: TGTGCCAGCAGAAGACGAGCGGGAGACGCGTACAATGAGCAGTTCTTC.

This clone has a handful of counts. This rearrangement joins TRBV7-8 to TRBJ1-5; weak D call: TRBD1 (6 bases). The CDR3 totals 15 residues. The V end was cut by 1 base, the J end by 7 bases, with 14 bases between. Germline assignment: CDR1 SGHVS and CDR2 FQNEAQ. The CDR3 is CASSLGQPGEQPQHF. The CDR3 DNA sequence: TGTGCCAGCAGCTTAGGTCAGCCAGGGGAGCAGCCCCAGCATTTT.